A selection of T cell receptor beta chains follows, all from one sample in a study of Ad26.COV2.S vaccination and SARS-CoV-2 variants. Here immunoSEQ multiplex PCR was the method, and the copy in TCRdb shows in-frame clones only, minus some. The repertoire holds around 250,000 clones, with 87% as singletons. The source material was peripheral blood, sampled in a trial of Ad26.COV2.S vaccine versus placebo. These receptors originate from a person between 18 and 65 years old who received the Ad26.COV2.S COVID-19 vaccine or a placebo. The CDR3 runs from the conserved cysteine through the conserved F or W. Fields, in order: CDR3 length, D gene, V gene, J gene, clone size, CDR3 protein, CDR3 DNA. D genes are given only for firm matches. Some rows mark clone size as missing; the rest say once, few, many or name a class of expanded clone.

cdr3_length: 17; d_call: .; v_call: TRBV21-1; j_call: TRBJ2-6; clone_size: .; cdr3_aa: CASNEPGQRSGANVLTF; cdr3_nt: TGTGCCAGCAACGAGCCGGGACAACGCTCTGGGGCCAACGTCCTGACTTTC
cdr3_length: 15; d_call: .; v_call: TRBV5-4; j_call: TRBJ2-7; clone_size: .; cdr3_aa: CASSWRGKSSYEQYF; cdr3_nt: TGTGCCAGCAGCTGGCGCGGGAAGAGCTCCTACGAGCAGTACTTC
cdr3_length: 14; d_call: TRBD1; v_call: TRBV27; j_call: TRBJ1-1; clone_size: once; cdr3_aa: CASSIRGLNTEAFF; cdr3_nt: TGTGCCAGCAGTATCAGGGGGTTGAACACTGAAGCTTTCTTT
cdr3_length: 14; d_call: TRBD2; v_call: TRBV2; j_call: TRBJ2-2; clone_size: .; cdr3_aa: CASRGDYNTGELFF; cdr3_nt: TGTGCCAGCAGAGGGGACTATAACACCGGGGAGCTGTTTTTT
cdr3_length: 13; d_call: .; v_call: TRBV12-5; j_call: TRBJ2-1; clone_size: .; cdr3_aa: CASGLSLAREQFF; cdr3_nt: TGTGCTAGTGGACTTTCCCTAGCGAGGGAGCAGTTCTTC
cdr3_length: 13; d_call: .; v_call: TRBV5-5; j_call: TRBJ2-7; clone_size: .; cdr3_aa: CASSLAGVAEQYF; cdr3_nt: TGTGCCAGCAGCTTGGCCGGGGTCGCCGAGCAGTACTTC
cdr3_length: 14; d_call: .; v_call: TRBV19; j_call: TRBJ2-1; clone_size: once; cdr3_aa: CASSIDGEGNEQFF; cdr3_nt: TGTGCCAGTAGTATCGACGGGGAAGGCAATGAGCAGTTCTTC
cdr3_length: 14; d_call: TRBD1; v_call: TRBV5-6; j_call: TRBJ1-3; clone_size: .; cdr3_aa: CASSDGTAGNTIYF; cdr3_nt: TGTGCCAGCAGCGACGGGACAGCTGGAAACACCATATATTTT
cdr3_length: 12; d_call: .; v_call: TRBV9; j_call: TRBJ2-2; clone_size: .; cdr3_aa: CASSVFLGELFF; cdr3_nt: TGTGCCAGCAGCGTATTCCTCGGGGAGCTGTTTTTT
cdr3_length: 15; d_call: .; v_call: TRBV19; j_call: TRBJ2-6; clone_size: .; cdr3_aa: CASSIWRVGANVLTF; cdr3_nt: TGTGCCAGTAGTATATGGAGGGTTGGGGCCAACGTCCTGACTTTC
cdr3_length: 14; d_call: TRBD2; v_call: TRBV9; j_call: TRBJ2-1; clone_size: .; cdr3_aa: CASSASGGGNEQFF; cdr3_nt: TGTGCCAGCAGCGCCAGCGGGGGGGGCAATGAGCAGTTCTTC
cdr3_length: 16; d_call: TRBD2; v_call: TRBV5-1; j_call: TRBJ2-3; clone_size: .; cdr3_aa: CASSLGPAGGSDTQYF; cdr3_nt: TGCGCCAGCAGCTTGGGGCCGGCGGGAGGGTCAGATACGCAGTATTTT
cdr3_length: 14; d_call: .; v_call: TRBV5-1; j_call: TRBJ2-2; clone_size: .; cdr3_aa: CASSLEGNTGELFF; cdr3_nt: TGCGCCAGCAGCTTGGAGGGGAACACCGGGGAGCTGTTTTTT
cdr3_length: 14; d_call: .; v_call: TRBV11-2; j_call: TRBJ2-7; clone_size: once; cdr3_aa: CASSRSGTRYEQYF; cdr3_nt: TGTGCCAGCAGCCGATCCGGGACTCGCTACGAGCAGTACTTC
cdr3_length: 15; d_call: .; v_call: TRBV6-4; j_call: TRBJ2-1; clone_size: .; cdr3_aa: CASSDVGSSYNEQFF; cdr3_nt: TGTGCCAGCAGTGACGTCGGGAGCTCCTACAATGAGCAGTTCTTC
cdr3_length: 14; d_call: .; v_call: TRBV7-3; j_call: TRBJ1-2; clone_size: .; cdr3_aa: CASSLMGAWDGYTF; cdr3_nt: TGTGCCAGCAGCCTAATGGGGGCATGGGATGGCTACACCTTC
cdr3_length: 13; d_call: TRBD1; v_call: TRBV24-1; j_call: TRBJ1-2; clone_size: .; cdr3_aa: CATYRGHPYGYTF; cdr3_nt: TGTGCCACCTACAGGGGCCATCCCTATGGCTACACCTTC
cdr3_length: 14; d_call: .; v_call: TRBV28; j_call: TRBJ1-1; clone_size: few; cdr3_aa: CASSLWGENTEAFF; cdr3_nt: TGTGCCAGCAGTTTATGGGGGGAGAACACTGAAGCTTTCTTT
cdr3_length: 13; d_call: .; v_call: TRBV5-1; j_call: TRBJ1-2; clone_size: few; cdr3_aa: CASSPEGGYGYTF; cdr3_nt: TGCGCCAGCAGCCCGGAGGGGGGCTATGGCTACACCTTC
cdr3_length: 17; d_call: TRBD2; v_call: TRBV10-3; j_call: TRBJ2-3; clone_size: .; cdr3_aa: CAISEPTGRGTTDTQYF; cdr3_nt: TGTGCCATCAGTGAACCTACTGGGCGGGGGACCACAGATACGCAGTATTTT
cdr3_length: 13; d_call: .; v_call: TRBV7-2; j_call: TRBJ2-5; clone_size: .; cdr3_aa: CASSLGLQETQYF; cdr3_nt: TGTGCCAGCAGCTTAGGATTGCAAGAGACCCAGTACTTC
cdr3_length: 14; d_call: TRBD1; v_call: TRBV7-2; j_call: TRBJ2-7; clone_size: .; cdr3_aa: CASSVVQGAYEQYF; cdr3_nt: TGTGCCAGCAGCGTCGTGCAGGGGGCTTACGAGCAGTACTTC
cdr3_length: 15; d_call: TRBD2; v_call: TRBV6-4; j_call: TRBJ2-3; clone_size: .; cdr3_aa: CASSLLAGGADTQYF; cdr3_nt: TGTGCCAGCAGTCTACTAGCGGGGGGCGCAGATACGCAGTATTTT
cdr3_length: 15; d_call: TRBD1; v_call: TRBV10-3; j_call: TRBJ2-5; clone_size: .; cdr3_aa: CAISTGQGLQETQYF; cdr3_nt: TGTGCCATCTCGACGGGACAGGGGCTCCAAGAGACCCAGTACTTC
cdr3_length: 17; d_call: TRBD2; v_call: TRBV6-1; j_call: TRBJ2-7; clone_size: few; cdr3_aa: CASSEYASGGSLYEQYF; cdr3_nt: TGTGCCAGCAGTGAATACGCTAGCGGGGGATCCCTCTACGAGCAGTACTTC
cdr3_length: 14; d_call: .; v_call: TRBV5-1; j_call: TRBJ1-4; clone_size: few; cdr3_aa: CASSLGLGTEKLFF; cdr3_nt: TGCGCCAGCAGCTTGGGCCTGGGAACGGAAAAACTGTTTTTT
cdr3_length: 14; d_call: TRBD1; v_call: TRBV18; j_call: TRBJ1-1; clone_size: .; cdr3_aa: CASSSQGGNTEAFF; cdr3_nt: TGTGCCAGCTCATCGCAGGGGGGCAACACTGAAGCTTTCTTT
cdr3_length: 14; d_call: .; v_call: TRBV24-1; j_call: TRBJ2-3; clone_size: .; cdr3_aa: CATSDRTATDTQYF; cdr3_nt: TGTGCCACCAGTGATCGGACAGCCACAGATACGCAGTATTTT
cdr3_length: 15; d_call: TRBD1; v_call: TRBV2; j_call: TRBJ1-4; clone_size: .; cdr3_aa: CASSDPGTGNEKLFF; cdr3_nt: TGTGCCAGCAGTGACCCCGGGACAGGGAATGAAAAACTGTTTTTT
cdr3_length: 15; d_call: .; v_call: TRBV20-1; j_call: TRBJ1-2; clone_size: .; cdr3_aa: CSASEGQGFNYGYTF; cdr3_nt: TGCAGTGCTAGTGAGGGGCAGGGTTTTAACTATGGCTACACCTTC
cdr3_length: 17; d_call: TRBD2; v_call: TRBV3-1/TRBV3-2; j_call: TRBJ2-7; clone_size: once; cdr3_aa: CASSQGWAGGSSYEQYF; cdr3_nt: TGTGCCAGCAGCCAAGGGTGGGCGGGAGGCTCATCCTACGAGCAGTACTTC
cdr3_length: 15; d_call: .; v_call: TRBV9; j_call: TRBJ1-2; clone_size: .; cdr3_aa: CASSLTSGIQWGYTF; cdr3_nt: TGTGCCAGCAGCTTAACTTCAGGGATTCAGTGGGGCTACACCTTC
cdr3_length: 15; d_call: .; v_call: TRBV6-5; j_call: TRBJ2-3; clone_size: .; cdr3_aa: CASSPYGVRTDTQYF; cdr3_nt: TGTGCCAGCAGTCCCTACGGCGTCCGCACAGATACGCAGTATTTT
cdr3_length: 16; d_call: TRBD1; v_call: TRBV27; j_call: TRBJ2-7; clone_size: .; cdr3_aa: CASSLRGQGARYEQYF; cdr3_nt: TGTGCCAGCAGTTTAAGGGGACAGGGGGCGCGGTACGAGCAGTACTTC
cdr3_length: 14; d_call: .; v_call: TRBV7-3; j_call: TRBJ1-1; clone_size: .; cdr3_aa: CASSLTMGATEAFF; cdr3_nt: TGTGCCAGCAGCTTAACGATGGGGGCTACTGAAGCTTTCTTT
cdr3_length: 16; d_call: .; v_call: TRBV5-6; j_call: TRBJ2-1; clone_size: .; cdr3_aa: CASSLRHGRNYNEQFF; cdr3_nt: TGTGCCAGCAGCTTGAGACACGGACGCAATTACAATGAGCAGTTCTTC
cdr3_length: 14; d_call: .; v_call: TRBV5-1; j_call: TRBJ2-5; clone_size: .; cdr3_aa: CASSTQAPQETQYF; cdr3_nt: TGCGCCAGCAGCACACAAGCCCCGCAAGAGACCCAGTACTTC
cdr3_length: 15; d_call: .; v_call: TRBV9; j_call: TRBJ2-2; clone_size: .; cdr3_aa: CASSVGAEITGELFF; cdr3_nt: TGTGCCAGCAGCGTAGGAGCGGAGATCACCGGGGAGCTGTTTTTT
cdr3_length: 15; d_call: TRBD1; v_call: TRBV7-9; j_call: TRBJ1-4; clone_size: few; cdr3_aa: CASSLRGQGNEKLFF; cdr3_nt: TGTGCCAGCAGCTTAAGGGGGCAGGGTAATGAAAAACTGTTTTTT
cdr3_length: 14; d_call: TRBD1; v_call: TRBV18; j_call: TRBJ1-3; clone_size: few; cdr3_aa: CASLPGGPGNTIYF; cdr3_nt: TGTGCCAGCTTACCAGGGGGCCCTGGAAACACCATATATTTT
cdr3_length: 17; d_call: TRBD1; v_call: TRBV4-3; j_call: TRBJ1-3; clone_size: .; cdr3_aa: CASSQQLQGASGNTIYF; cdr3_nt: TGCGCCAGCAGCCAGCAATTACAGGGGGCTTCTGGAAACACCATATATTTT
cdr3_length: 16; d_call: TRBD1; v_call: TRBV28; j_call: TRBJ1-3; clone_size: .; cdr3_aa: CASSQGQALSGNTIYF; cdr3_nt: TGTGCCAGCAGTCAAGGACAGGCGTTATCTGGAAACACCATATATTTT
cdr3_length: 13; d_call: .; v_call: TRBV5-5; j_call: TRBJ1-1; clone_size: .; cdr3_aa: CASSLVGQGEAFF; cdr3_nt: TGTGCCAGCAGCTTGGTAGGGCAGGGCGAAGCTTTCTTT
cdr3_length: 14; d_call: .; v_call: TRBV7-8; j_call: TRBJ2-1; clone_size: few; cdr3_aa: CASSWFDSYNEQFF; cdr3_nt: TGTGCCAGCAGCTGGTTCGACAGCTACAATGAGCAGTTCTTC
cdr3_length: 13; d_call: .; v_call: TRBV7-2; j_call: TRBJ2-1; clone_size: .; cdr3_aa: CASRPPSYNEQFF; cdr3_nt: TGTGCCAGCAGGCCCCCGTCCTACAATGAGCAGTTCTTC
cdr3_length: 16; d_call: TRBD2; v_call: TRBV2; j_call: TRBJ2-2; clone_size: .; cdr3_aa: CASRLAGGPNTGELFF; cdr3_nt: TGTGCCAGCAGGCTAGCGGGAGGGCCGAACACCGGGGAGCTGTTTTTT
cdr3_length: 14; d_call: .; v_call: TRBV2; j_call: TRBJ1-5; clone_size: .; cdr3_aa: CASTGGRSNQPQHF; cdr3_nt: TGTGCCAGCACCGGTGGACGCAGCAATCAGCCCCAGCATTTT
cdr3_length: 15; d_call: TRBD1; v_call: TRBV6-5; j_call: TRBJ2-7; clone_size: .; cdr3_aa: CASSSSGTGEYEQYF; cdr3_nt: TGTGCCAGCAGTTCATCCGGGACAGGAGAATACGAGCAGTACTTC
cdr3_length: 13; d_call: TRBD1; v_call: TRBV5-1; j_call: TRBJ2-5; clone_size: few; cdr3_aa: CASSGGQGETQYF; cdr3_nt: TGCGCCAGCAGCGGGGGACAGGGAGAGACCCAGTACTTC
cdr3_length: 15; d_call: TRBD1; v_call: TRBV7-2; j_call: TRBJ1-5; clone_size: .; cdr3_aa: CASSLGTGRNQPQHF; cdr3_nt: TGTGCCAGCAGCTTAGGGACAGGGAGGAATCAGCCCCAGCATTTT
cdr3_length: 13; d_call: .; v_call: TRBV6-6; j_call: TRBJ2-1; clone_size: .; cdr3_aa: CASSRDAHNEQFF; cdr3_nt: TGTGCCAGCAGCCGGGACGCACATAATGAGCAGTTCTTC
cdr3_length: 13; d_call: .; v_call: TRBV15; j_call: TRBJ2-1; clone_size: .; cdr3_aa: CATSRADLNEQFF; cdr3_nt: TGTGCCACCAGCAGAGCCGACTTAAACGAGCAGTTCTTC
cdr3_length: 15; d_call: TRBD1; v_call: TRBV6-2/TRBV6-3; j_call: TRBJ2-1; clone_size: .; cdr3_aa: CASSYRDRVFVEQFF; cdr3_nt: TGTGCCAGCAGTTACCGGGACAGGGTCTTTGTTGAGCAGTTCTTC